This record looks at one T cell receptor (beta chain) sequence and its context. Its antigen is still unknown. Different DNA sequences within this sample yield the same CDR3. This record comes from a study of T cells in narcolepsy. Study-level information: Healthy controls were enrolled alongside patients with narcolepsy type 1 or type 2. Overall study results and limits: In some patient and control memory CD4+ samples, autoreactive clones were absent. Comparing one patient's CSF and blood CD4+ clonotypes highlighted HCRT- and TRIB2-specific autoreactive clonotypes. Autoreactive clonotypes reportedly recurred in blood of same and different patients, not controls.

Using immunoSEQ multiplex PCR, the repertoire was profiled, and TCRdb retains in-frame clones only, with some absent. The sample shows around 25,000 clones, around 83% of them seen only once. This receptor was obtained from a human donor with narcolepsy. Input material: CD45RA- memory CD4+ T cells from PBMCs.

CDR3 nucleotide sequence: TGCAGCGGGAAGGAGGGAAACACCATATATTTT. Amino acids: CSGKEGNTIYF. The rearrangement joins TRBV29-1 to TRBJ1-3; D is ambiguous. The CDR3 has 11 amino acids. V lost 7 bases and J lost 4, with 8 bases in between. CDR1 is SQVTM and CDR2 is ANQGSEA in the germline V gene. The full variable domain, completed using reference TRBV29-1 and TRBJ1-3, is SAVISQKPSRDICQRGTSLTIQCQVDSQVTMMFWYRQQPGQSLTLIATANQGSEATYESGFVIDKFPISRPNLTFSTLTVSNMSPEDSSIYLCSGKEGNTIYFGEGSWLTVV.